The clone carrying this TCR beta chain was recorded only once. What it binds is not known. In germline, CDR1 is SGHNT, CDR2 YENEEA. The CDR3 sequence is 15 residues long. With 4 bases clipped from V and 3 bases from J, the junction kept 7 bases outside the gene matches. TCRdb's table, derived via immunoSEQ multiplex PCR, lists solely in-frame clones and lacks some. This sample carries 120,000 or so clones, about 87% of them seen once, and the ten largest clones take roughly 15%. This sample is part of a study of T cell responses to AZD1222 COVID-19 vaccine. Study results and caveats: Spike-specific TCR breadth rose after two AZD1222 doses, and depth rose as well. Per reports, nearly half of all spike-specific TCRs target regions that are unmutated in variants.

This chain uses TRBV11-3 with TRBJ2-7; TRBD1 matches at 9 bases. The specimen was peripheral blood, collected 28 days after the second AZD1222 dose. The receptor was isolated from an adult who received the AZD1222 COVID-19 vaccine. The DNA for the CDR3 is TGTGCCAGCAGCTGGGCCGGGACAGGGCGCTACGAGCAGTACTTC. It is translated as CASSWAGTGRYEQYF. The full variable domain, completed using reference TRBV11-3 and TRBJ2-7, is EAGVVQSPRYKIIEKKQPVAFWCNPISGHNTLYWYLQNLGQGPELLIRYENEEAVDDSQLPKDRFSAERLKGVDSTLKIQPAELGDSAVYLCASSWAGTGRYEQYFGPGTRLTVT.